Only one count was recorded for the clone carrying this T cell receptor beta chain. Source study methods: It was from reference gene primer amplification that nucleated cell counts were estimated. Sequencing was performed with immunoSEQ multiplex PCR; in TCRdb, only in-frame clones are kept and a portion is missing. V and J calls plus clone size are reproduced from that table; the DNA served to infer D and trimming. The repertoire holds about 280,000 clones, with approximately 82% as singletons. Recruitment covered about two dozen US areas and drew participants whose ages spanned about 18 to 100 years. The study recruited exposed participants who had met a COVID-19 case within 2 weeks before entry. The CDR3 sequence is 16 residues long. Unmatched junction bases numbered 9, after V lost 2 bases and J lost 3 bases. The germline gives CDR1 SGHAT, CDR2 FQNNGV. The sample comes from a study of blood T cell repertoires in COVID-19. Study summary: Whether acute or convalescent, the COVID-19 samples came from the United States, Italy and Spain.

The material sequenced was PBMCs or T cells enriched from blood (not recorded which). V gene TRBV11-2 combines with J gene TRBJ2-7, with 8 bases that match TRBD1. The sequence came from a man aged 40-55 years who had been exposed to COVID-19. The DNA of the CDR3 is TGTGCCAGCAGCTTATTCAGGGGGCAAAAACTCTACGAGCAGTACTTC. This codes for CASSLFRGQKLYEQYF. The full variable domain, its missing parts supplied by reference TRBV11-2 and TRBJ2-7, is EAGVAQSPRYKIIEKRQSVAFWCNPISGHATLYWYQQILGQGPKLLIQFQNNGVVDDSQLPKDRFSAERLKGVDSTLKIQPAKLEDSAVYLCASSLFRGQKLYEQYFGPGTRLTVT.